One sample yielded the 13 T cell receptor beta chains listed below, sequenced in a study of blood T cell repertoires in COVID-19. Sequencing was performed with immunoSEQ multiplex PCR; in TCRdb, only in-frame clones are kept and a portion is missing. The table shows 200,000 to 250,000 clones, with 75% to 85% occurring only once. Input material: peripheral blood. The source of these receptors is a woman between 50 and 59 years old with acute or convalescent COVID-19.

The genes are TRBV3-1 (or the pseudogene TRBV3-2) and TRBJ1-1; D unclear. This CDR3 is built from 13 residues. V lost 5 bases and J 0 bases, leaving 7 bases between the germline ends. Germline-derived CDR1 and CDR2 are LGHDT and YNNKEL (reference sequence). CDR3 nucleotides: TGTGCCAGCAGCGCCAGGATGAACACTGAAGCTTTCTTT. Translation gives CASSARMNTEAFF.

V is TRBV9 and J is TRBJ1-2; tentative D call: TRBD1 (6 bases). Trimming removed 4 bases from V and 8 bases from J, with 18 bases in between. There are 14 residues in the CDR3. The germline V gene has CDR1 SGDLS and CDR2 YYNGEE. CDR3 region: CASSSRGGLLGYTF. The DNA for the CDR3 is TGTGCCAGCAGCTCCCGGGGGGGCCTACTCGGCTACACCTTC.

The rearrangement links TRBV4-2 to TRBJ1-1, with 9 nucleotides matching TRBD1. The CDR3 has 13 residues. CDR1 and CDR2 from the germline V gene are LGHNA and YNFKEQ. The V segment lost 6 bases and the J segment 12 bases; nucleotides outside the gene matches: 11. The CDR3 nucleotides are TGTGCCAGCAGTTTACAGGGGGCGGAGGGACCTTTCTTT. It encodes CASSLQGAEGPFF.

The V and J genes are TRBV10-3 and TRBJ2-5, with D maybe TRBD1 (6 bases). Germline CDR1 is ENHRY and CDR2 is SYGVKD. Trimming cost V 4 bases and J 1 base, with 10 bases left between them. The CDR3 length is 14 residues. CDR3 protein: CAISVDRSQETQYF. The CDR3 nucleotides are TGTGCCATCAGTGTCGACAGGTCCCAAGAGACCCAGTACTTC.

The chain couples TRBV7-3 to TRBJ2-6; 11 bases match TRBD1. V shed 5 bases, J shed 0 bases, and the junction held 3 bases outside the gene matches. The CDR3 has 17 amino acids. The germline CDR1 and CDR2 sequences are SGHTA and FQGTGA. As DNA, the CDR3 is TGTGCCAGCAGCGGAGGGACAGGGGGCTCTGGGGCCAACGTCCTGACTTTC. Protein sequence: CASSGGTGGSGANVLTF.

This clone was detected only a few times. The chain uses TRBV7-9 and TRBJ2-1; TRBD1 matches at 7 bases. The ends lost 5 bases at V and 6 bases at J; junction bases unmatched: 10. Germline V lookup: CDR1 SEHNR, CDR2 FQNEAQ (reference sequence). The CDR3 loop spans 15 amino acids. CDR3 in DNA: TGTGCCAGCAGCCCGCCTTTTCGACAGGGCAATGAGCAGTTCTTC. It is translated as CASSPPFRQGNEQFF. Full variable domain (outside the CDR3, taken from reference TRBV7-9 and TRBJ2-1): DTGVSQNPRHKITKRGQNVTFRCDPISEHNRLYWYRQTLGQGPEFLTYFQNEAQLEKSRLLSDRFSAERPKGSFSTLEIQRTEQGDSAMYLCASSPPFRQGNEQFFGPGTRLTVL.

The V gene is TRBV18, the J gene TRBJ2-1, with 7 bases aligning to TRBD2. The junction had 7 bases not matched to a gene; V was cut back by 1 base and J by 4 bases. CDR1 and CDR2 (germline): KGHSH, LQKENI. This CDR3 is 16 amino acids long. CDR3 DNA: TGTGCCAGCTCACCACTACAGCGGGGCGAATACAATGAGCAGTTCTTC. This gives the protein CASSPLQRGEYNEQFF.

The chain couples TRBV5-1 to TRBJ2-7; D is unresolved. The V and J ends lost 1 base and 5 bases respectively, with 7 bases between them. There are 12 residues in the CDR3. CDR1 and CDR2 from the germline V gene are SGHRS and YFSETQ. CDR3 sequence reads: CASSLPGDEQYF. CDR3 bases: TGCGCCAGCAGCTTGCCTGGAGACGAGCAGTACTTC.

CDR3: CAYGTGGAFF. The CDR3 DNA reads TGTGCCTATGGGACAGGAGGTGCTTTCTTT. The V call is TRBV30, the J call TRBJ1-1; 8 nucleotides agree with TRBD1. Germline V lookup: CDR1 GTSNPN, CDR2 SVGIG (reference sequence). The CDR3 runs 10 residues. After removal of 7 bases from V and 11 bases from J, the junction contained 6 bases not matched to a gene.

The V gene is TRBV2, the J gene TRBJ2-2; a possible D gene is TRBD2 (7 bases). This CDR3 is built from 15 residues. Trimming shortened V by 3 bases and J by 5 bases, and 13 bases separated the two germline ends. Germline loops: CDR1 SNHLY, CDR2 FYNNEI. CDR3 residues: CASSDLRGGTGELFF. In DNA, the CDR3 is TGTGCCAGCAGTGATTTGAGGGGGGGGACCGGGGAGCTGTTTTTT.

CDR3 nucleotide sequence: TGTGCCAGCAGTGAAGCGCTTTGGGGGGGCAAAGAGACCCAGTACTTC. Amino acids: CASSEALWGGKETQYF. The rearrangement joins TRBV6-1 to TRBJ2-5; maybe TRBD2 (7 bases). Germline V gene sequence: CDR1 MNHNS, CDR2 SASEGT. The CDR3 length is 16 residues. Trimming cost V 0 bases and J 3 bases, with 14 bases left between them.

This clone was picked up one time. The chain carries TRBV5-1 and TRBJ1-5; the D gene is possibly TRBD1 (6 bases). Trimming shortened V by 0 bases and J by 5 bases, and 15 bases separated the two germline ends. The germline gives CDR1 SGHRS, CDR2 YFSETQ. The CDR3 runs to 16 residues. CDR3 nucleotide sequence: TGCGCCAGCAGCTTGGAAGGTGGGGGCAACCATCAGCCCCAGCATTTT. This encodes CASSLEGGGNHQPQHF.

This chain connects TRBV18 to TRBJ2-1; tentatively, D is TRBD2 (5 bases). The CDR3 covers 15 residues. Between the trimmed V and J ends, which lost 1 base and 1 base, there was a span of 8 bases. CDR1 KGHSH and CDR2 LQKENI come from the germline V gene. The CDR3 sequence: CASSPRGESYNEQFF. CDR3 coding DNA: TGTGCCAGCTCACCACGGGGAGAATCCTACAATGAGCAGTTCTTC.